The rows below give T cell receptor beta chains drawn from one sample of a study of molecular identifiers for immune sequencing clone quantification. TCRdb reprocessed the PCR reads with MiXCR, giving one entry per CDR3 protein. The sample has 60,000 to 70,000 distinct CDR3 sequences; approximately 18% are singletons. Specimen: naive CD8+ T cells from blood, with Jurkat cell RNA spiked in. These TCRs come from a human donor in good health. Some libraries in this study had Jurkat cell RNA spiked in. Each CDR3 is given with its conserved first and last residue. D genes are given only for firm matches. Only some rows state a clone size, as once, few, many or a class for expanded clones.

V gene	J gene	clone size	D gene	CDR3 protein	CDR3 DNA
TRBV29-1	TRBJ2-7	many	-	CSVEDRGRDSYEQYF	TGCAGCGTTGAAGACAGGGGACGTGACTCCTACGAGCAGTACTTC
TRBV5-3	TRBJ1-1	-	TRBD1	CASSKDGTANTEAFF	TGTGCCAGCAGCAAAGACGGGACAGCTAACACTGAAGCTTTCTTT
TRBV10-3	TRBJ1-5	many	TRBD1	CAIGTEISNQPQHF	TGTGCCATCGGGACAGAGATTAGCAATCAGCCCCAGCATTTT
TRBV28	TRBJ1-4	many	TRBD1	CASNPGQSNEKLFF	TGTGCCAGCAATCCGGGACAGTCTAATGAAAAACTGTTTTTT
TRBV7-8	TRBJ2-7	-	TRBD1	CASSSRTGPGYEQYF	TGTGCCAGCAGCTCCCGGACAGGTCCCGGGTACGAGCAGTACTTC
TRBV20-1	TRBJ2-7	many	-	CSATPFGGLTYEQYF	TGCAGTGCTACCCCCTTTGGCGGGCTCACCTACGAGCAGTACTTC
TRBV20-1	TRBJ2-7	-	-	CSAGGRASYEQYF	TGCAGTGCTGGAGGTAGGGCCTCCTACGAGCAGTACTTC
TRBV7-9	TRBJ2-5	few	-	CASSLDRTGYQETQYF	TGTGCCAGCAGCTTAGATAGGACTGGATACCAAGAGACCCAGTACTTC
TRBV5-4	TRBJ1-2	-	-	CASSLTGAGYGYTF	TGTGCCAGCAGCTTAACCGGGGCAGGGTATGGCTACACCTTC
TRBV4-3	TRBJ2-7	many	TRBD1	CASSRGTVSSEQYF	TGCGCCAGCAGCCGAGGGACAGTCAGTTCCGAGCAGTACTTC
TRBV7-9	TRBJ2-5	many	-	CASSKALGPETQYF	TGTGCCAGCAGTAAAGCGTTGGGGCCGGAGACCCAGTACTTC
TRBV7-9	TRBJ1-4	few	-	CASSLPWGLGTNEKLFF	TGTGCCAGCAGCTTACCCTGGGGGCTTGGAACTAATGAAAAACTGTTTTTT
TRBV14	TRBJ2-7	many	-	CASSQLTTSSYEQYF	TGTGCCAGCAGCCAATTAACGACTAGTTCCTACGAGCAGTACTTC
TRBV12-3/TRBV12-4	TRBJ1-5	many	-	CASIRTGNNQPQHF	TGTGCCAGCATTAGAACAGGAAACAATCAGCCCCAGCATTTT
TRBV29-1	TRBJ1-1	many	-	CSVSANTEAFF	TGCAGCGTTTCAGCCAACACTGAAGCTTTCTTT